Following are 3 T cell receptor beta chains from one sample sequenced in a study of long-term antiretroviral therapy in people with HIV. The authors ran the immunoSEQ assay, v3.0, at survey level. Sequenced by immunoSEQ multiplex PCR; TCRdb stores in-frame clones only, minus some. The repertoire holds approximately 26,000 clones, with roughly 85% as singletons. Sequencing was performed on unsorted PBMCs, taken 2.3 years after starting antiretroviral therapy. Receptor source: a man aged 35 to 55 with HIV.

V gene TRBV5-5 combines with J gene TRBJ1-1; D is unclear. The V gene's germline CDR1 is SGHKS and CDR2 YYEKEE (reference sequence). CDR3 length: 14 amino acids. V gave up 1 base and J gave up 4 bases, with 11 bases separating them. CDR3 in amino acids: CASSLWGDFTEAFF. The CDR3 DNA reads TGTGCCAGCAGCTTGTGGGGTGACTTCACTGAAGCTTTCTTT.

This rearrangement joins TRBV19 to TRBJ2-7; D is uncertain. Per the germline V gene, CDR1 is LNHDA and CDR2 is SQIVND (reference sequence). The V end was cut by 3 bases, the J end by 3 bases, with 15 bases between. This CDR3 spans 15 amino acids. The CDR3 sequence is CASSMGIAVHYEQYF. CDR3 DNA: TGTGCCAGTAGTATGGGGATCGCAGTGCACTACGAGCAGTACTTC.

This chain joins TRBV7-8 and TRBJ1-3; no clear D gene. Germline V gene data show CDR1 as SGHVS and CDR2 as FQNEAQ. The V and J ends lost 10 bases and 3 bases respectively, with 16 bases between them. This CDR3 comprises 14 residues. The CDR3 loop is CATRSSGYGNTIYF. CDR3 DNA sequence: TGTGCCACCAGGTCCTCGGGGTATGGAAACACCATATATTTT. The full variable domain, its missing parts supplied by reference TRBV7-8 and TRBJ1-3, is GAGVSQSPRYKVAKRGQDVALRCDPISGHVSLFWYQQALGQGPEFLTYFQNEAQLDKSGLPSDRFFAERPEGSVSTLKIQRTQQEDSAVYLCATRSSGYGNTIYFGEGSWLTVV.